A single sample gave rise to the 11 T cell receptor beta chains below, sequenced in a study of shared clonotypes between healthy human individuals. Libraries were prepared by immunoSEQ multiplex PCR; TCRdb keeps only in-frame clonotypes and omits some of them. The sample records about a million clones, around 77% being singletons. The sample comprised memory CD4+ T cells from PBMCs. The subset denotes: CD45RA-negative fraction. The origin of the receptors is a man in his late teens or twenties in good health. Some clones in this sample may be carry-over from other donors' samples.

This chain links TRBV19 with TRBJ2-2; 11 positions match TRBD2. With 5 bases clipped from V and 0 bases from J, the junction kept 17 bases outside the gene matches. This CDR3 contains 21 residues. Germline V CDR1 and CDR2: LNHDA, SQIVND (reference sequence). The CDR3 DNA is TGTGCCAGTAGTGCGCGACTAGCGGGAAGATTGTTACTCGCGAACACCGGGGAGCTGTTTTTT. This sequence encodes CASSARLAGRLLLANTGELFF. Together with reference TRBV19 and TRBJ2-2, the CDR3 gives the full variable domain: DGGITQSPKYLFRKEGQNVTLSCEQNLNHDAMYWYRQDPGQGLRLIYYSQIVNDFQKGDIAEGYSVSREKKESFPLTVTSAQKNPTAFYLCASSARLAGRLLLANTGELFFGEGSRLTVL.

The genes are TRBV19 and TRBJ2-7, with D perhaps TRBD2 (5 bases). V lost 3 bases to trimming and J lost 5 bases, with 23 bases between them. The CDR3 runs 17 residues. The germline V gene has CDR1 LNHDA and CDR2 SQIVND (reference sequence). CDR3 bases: TGTGCCAGTAGTATCCGCGGAGGAGCGCGGGTTGCACACGAGCAGTACTTC. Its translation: CASSIRGGARVAHEQYF.

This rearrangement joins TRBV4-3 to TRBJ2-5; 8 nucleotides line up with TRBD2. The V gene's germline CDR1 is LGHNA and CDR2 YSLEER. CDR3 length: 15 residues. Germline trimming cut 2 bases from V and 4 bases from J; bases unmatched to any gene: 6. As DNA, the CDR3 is TGCGCCAGCAGCCAAAGCGGGAGTATCGGAGAGACCCAGTACTTC. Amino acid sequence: CASSQSGSIGETQYF.

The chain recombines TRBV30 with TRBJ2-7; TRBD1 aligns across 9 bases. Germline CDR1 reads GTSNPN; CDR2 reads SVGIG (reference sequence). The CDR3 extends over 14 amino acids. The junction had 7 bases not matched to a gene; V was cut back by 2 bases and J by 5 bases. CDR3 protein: CAWSLTGGVDEQYF. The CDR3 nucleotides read TGTGCCTGGAGTCTGACAGGGGGGGTGGACGAGCAGTACTTC.

CDR3 sequence (DNA): TGTGCCAGCAGTATTTTAGGGTCAGGGACCAATCAGCCCCAGCATTTT. Protein: CASSILGSGTNQPQHF. V is TRBV28 and J is TRBJ1-5; tentatively, D is TRBD1 (5 bases). V lost 5 bases and J 3 bases, leaving 17 bases between the germline ends. Germline lookup yields CDR1 MDHEN and CDR2 SYDVKM. The CDR3 length is 16 residues.

In nucleotides, the CDR3 is TGTGCCAGCAGTTTAACCAGGGGCTATGGCTACACCTTC. Protein sequence: CASSLTRGYGYTF. This chain uses TRBV28 with TRBJ1-2; tentative D call: TRBD1 (6 bases). The V and J ends lost 2 bases and 4 bases respectively, with 8 bases between them. There are 13 residues in the CDR3. Germline V gene data show CDR1 as MDHEN and CDR2 as SYDVKM.

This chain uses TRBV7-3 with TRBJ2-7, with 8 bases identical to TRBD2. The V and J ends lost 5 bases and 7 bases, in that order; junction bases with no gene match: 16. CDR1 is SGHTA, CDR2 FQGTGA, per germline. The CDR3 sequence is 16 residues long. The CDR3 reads CASSPRPTGGPQEQYF. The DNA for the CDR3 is TGTGCCAGCAGCCCCCGCCCGACGGGAGGGCCTCAGGAGCAGTACTTC.

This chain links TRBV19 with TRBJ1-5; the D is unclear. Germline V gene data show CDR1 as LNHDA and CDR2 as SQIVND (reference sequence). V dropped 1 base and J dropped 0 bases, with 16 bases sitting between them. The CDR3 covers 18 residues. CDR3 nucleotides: TGTGCCAGTAGTATAGGTCGGATGTACGGGTATAGCAATCAGCCCCAGCATTTT. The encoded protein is CASSIGRMYGYSNQPQHF.

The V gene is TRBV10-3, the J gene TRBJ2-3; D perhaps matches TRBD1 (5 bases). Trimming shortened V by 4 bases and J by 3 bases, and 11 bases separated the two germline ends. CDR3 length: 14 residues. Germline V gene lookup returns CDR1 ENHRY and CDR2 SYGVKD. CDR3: CAISVSGKTDTQYF. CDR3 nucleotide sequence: TGTGCCATCAGTGTTTCAGGGAAGACAGATACGCAGTATTTT.

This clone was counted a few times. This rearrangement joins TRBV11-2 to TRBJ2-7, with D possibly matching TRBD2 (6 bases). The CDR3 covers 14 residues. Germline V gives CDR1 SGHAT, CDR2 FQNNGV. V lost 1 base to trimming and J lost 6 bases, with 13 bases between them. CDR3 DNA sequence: TGTGCCAGCAGCTTAGCTCGGGAGTTCGGCGAGCAGTACTTC. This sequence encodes CASSLAREFGEQYF.

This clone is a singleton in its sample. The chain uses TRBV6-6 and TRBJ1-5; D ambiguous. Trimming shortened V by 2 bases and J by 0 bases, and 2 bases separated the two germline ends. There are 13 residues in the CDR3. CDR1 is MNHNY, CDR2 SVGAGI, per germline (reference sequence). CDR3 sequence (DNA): TGTGCCAGCAGTTACAGTAGCAATCAGCCCCAGCATTTT. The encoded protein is CASSYSSNQPQHF.